The 18 T cell receptor beta chains listed next were all sequenced from one sample in a study of spatial heterogeneity in lung cancer. TCRdb ran MiXCR on the 5' RACE reads and lists one entry per CDR3 protein. The sample has 25,000 to 30,000 distinct CDR3 sequences, more than 5.5% seen once. Notes on the study in general: Mutation tallies in tumors tracked expanded intratumoral alpha and beta TCR counts.

The antigens of these receptors remain unknown. Documented time point: sample taken at primary tumor resection. Sequenced material: lung tumor tissue, taken at surgery. These receptor sequences come from a male donor with early-stage non-small cell lung cancer.

This rearrangement joins TRBV20-1 to TRBJ2-2, with no clear D. Germline V CDR1 and CDR2: DFQATT, SNEGSKA (reference sequence). V was cut by 0 bases and J by 6 bases, with 14 bases left in between. This CDR3 contains 15 residues. Here the CDR3 reads CSARDFRGGAGELFF. The CDR3 DNA sequence: TGCAGTGCTAGAGATTTCCGCGGTGGGGCCGGGGAGCTGTTTTTT.

This clonotype was picked up many times. This chain links TRBV28 with TRBJ2-2; TRBD2 matches at 9 bases. The V and J ends lost 5 bases and 4 bases, in that order; junction bases with no gene match: 11. Germline CDR1 reads MDHEN; CDR2 reads SYDVKM. This CDR3 has 17 amino acids. The CDR3 nucleotides read TGTGCCAGCAGTCCTCAAGGTCTAGCGGGGATCACCGGGGAGCTGTTTTTT. Translation: CASSPQGLAGITGELFF.

This clonotype was detected many times. CDR3 in amino acids: CASSSRVRGADTQYF. Written as DNA, the CDR3 is TGTGCCAGCAGCTCACGCGTCCGGGGGGCGGATACGCAGTATTTT. V and J are TRBV7-8 and TRBJ2-3; TRBD2 is a possible D gene (7 bases). The germline V gene encodes CDR1 SGHVS and CDR2 FQNEAQ. V was trimmed by 4 bases and J by 6 bases, leaving 17 bases between them. The length of the CDR3 is 15 residues.

This clonotype was detected ten times or more. This sequence joins TRBV6-1 and TRBJ2-7; the D is unclear. CDR3 length: 14 residues. Trimming cost V 0 bases and J 5 bases, with 11 bases left between them. Germline V gene lookup returns CDR1 MNHNS and CDR2 SASEGT. The CDR3 loop is CASSEALTPHEQYF. The CDR3 region has the DNA TGTGCCAGCAGTGAAGCATTAACTCCTCACGAGCAGTACTTC.

This clonotype was detected many times. This rearrangement joins TRBV7-9 to TRBJ2-6, with a possible D match to TRBD1 (6 bases). CDR3 length equals 17 residues. V lost 3 bases to trimming and J lost 5 bases, with 17 bases between them. CDR1 and CDR2 from the germline V gene are SEHNR and FQNEAQ (reference sequence). CDR3 in amino acids: CASSFLLTGFWANVLTF. CDR3 nucleotides: TGTGCCAGCAGCTTCCTTTTAACAGGGTTCTGGGCCAACGTCCTGACTTTC.

The chain carries TRBV18 and TRBJ2-1, with 14 bases that match TRBD2. The germline CDR1 and CDR2 sequences are KGHSH and LQKENI. The V gene end was trimmed by 4 bases and the J gene end by 11 bases; junction bases not matched to a gene: 7. This CDR3 contains 15 residues. Here the CDR3 DNA reads TGTGCCAGCTCACAAGGACTAGCGGGGGGAGATAAGCAGTTCTTC. Translated: CASSQGLAGGDKQFF. Combining the CDR3 with reference TRBV18 and TRBJ2-1 gives the whole variable domain NAGVMQNPRHLVRRRGQEARLRCSPMKGHSHVYWYRQLPEEGLKFMVYLQKENIIDESGMPKERFSAEFPKEGPSILRIQQVVRGDSAAYFCASSQGLAGGDKQFFGPGTRLTVL.

Ten or more counts support this clonotype. The CDR3 DNA sequence: TGCAGTGCTAGGGGCGGCCACAATGAGCAGTTCTTC. Protein product: CSARGGHNEQFF. This chain connects TRBV20-1 to TRBJ2-1; D not certain. CDR3 size: 12 residues. V lost 3 bases to trimming and J lost 5 bases, with 8 bases between them. CDR1 and CDR2 from the germline V gene are DFQATT and SNEGSKA (reference sequence).

This clonotype was counted at least ten times. This rearrangement joins TRBV6-2 or TRBV6-3 to TRBJ2-1, with 9 bases lining up with TRBD1. The junction had 2 bases not matched to a gene; V was cut back by 2 bases and J by 3 bases. CDR1 is MNHEY, CDR2 SVGEGT, per germline. CDR3 length equals 15 residues. The CDR3 sequence: CASSYRQGGYNEQFF. CDR3 bases: TGTGCCAGCAGTTACCGACAGGGGGGCTACAATGAGCAGTTCTTC.

This clonotype came up many times. The chain carries TRBV2 and TRBJ1-2; 8 nucleotides match TRBD1. Per the germline V gene, CDR1 is SNHLY and CDR2 is FYNNEI. The V and J ends lost 0 bases and 2 bases, in that order; junction bases with no gene match: 5. The CDR3 has 16 residues. The CDR3 loop is CASSEAGDRLNYGYTF. The CDR3 DNA is TGTGCCAGCAGTGAAGCAGGGGACAGGCTAAACTATGGCTACACCTTC.

This clonotype showed up many times. V and J are TRBV20-1 and TRBJ1-5, with 7 bases identical to TRBD1. The CDR3 is 14 residues long. V dropped 2 bases and J dropped 0; count of bases not matched to a gene: 1. In germline, CDR1 is DFQATT, CDR2 SNEGSKA (reference sequence). CDR3 DNA sequence: TGCAGTGCTAGACGACAGGGTAGCAATCAGCCCCAGCATTTT. Translating gives CSARRQGSNQPQHF.

This clonotype was observed many times. The chain combines TRBV4-3 with TRBJ1-5; TRBD1 matches 9 bases. This CDR3 has 20 residues. V was clipped by 0 bases and J by 2 bases; unmatched bases: 14. Per the germline V gene, CDR1 is LGHNA and CDR2 is YSLEER. The CDR3 DNA sequence: TGCGCCAGCAGCCAAGACCCCCCAAGGACAGGGGTGGGTGGCAATCAGCCCCAGCATTTT. This gives the protein CASSQDPPRTGVGGNQPQHF.

There are a few counts of this clonotype. The V gene is TRBV12-3 or TRBV12-4, the J gene TRBJ1-2; 11 bases line up with TRBD1. This CDR3 contains 15 residues. The V gene end was trimmed by 4 bases and the J gene end by 4 bases; junction bases not matched to a gene: 5. The CDR3 sequence: CASSSTGTGGYGYTF. CDR3 DNA sequence: TGTGCCAGCAGTTCCACCGGGACAGGGGGCTATGGCTACACCTTC.

In its sample, this clonotype was seen many times. The chain recombines TRBV18 with TRBJ1-4; D is unclear. CDR1 and CDR2 (germline): KGHSH, LQKENI. This CDR3 comprises 14 residues. The V end was cut by 6 bases, the J end by 7 bases, with 15 bases between. CDR3 in DNA: TGTGCCAGCTCCGACACAAGGTTCCGTGAAAAACTGTTTTTT. Protein product: CASSDTRFREKLFF.

The genes are TRBV30 and TRBJ1-6; 9 bases match TRBD1. CDR1 is GTSNPN, CDR2 SVGIG, per germline (reference sequence). V gave up 7 bases and J gave up 7 bases; unmatched junction bases: 5. This CDR3 is 13 amino acids long. The CDR3 is CASPGTGNSPLHF. CDR3 sequence (DNA): TGTGCCTCCCCCGGGACAGGGAATTCACCCCTCCACTTT.

In its sample, this clonotype was seen a few times. CDR3 amino acids: CSANPLAEQETQYF. CDR3 DNA sequence: TGCAGTGCTAACCCCCTGGCGGAGCAAGAGACCCAGTACTTC. V usage is TRBV20-1 and J usage is TRBJ2-5; D is unresolved. In germline, CDR1 is DFQATT, CDR2 SNEGSKA (reference sequence). The CDR3 is 14 amino acids. V was cut by 4 bases and J by 2 bases, with 14 bases left in between.

The V and J genes are TRBV30 and TRBJ1-4, with a weak D call TRBD1 (6 bases). Trimming shortened V by 0 bases and J by 12 bases, and 20 bases separated the two germline ends. This CDR3 region has 15 residues. Germline-derived CDR1 and CDR2 are GTSNPN and SVGIG (reference sequence). CDR3 sequence (DNA): TGTGCCTGGAGTGTAGGAGGGGCTGGACAGAATGAACTGTTTTTT. Amino acids: CAWSVGGAGQNELFF.

There are many counts of this clonotype. This chain links TRBV7-6 with TRBJ2-2; D tentatively reads TRBD1 or TRBD2 (5 bases each). CDR3 length equals 19 residues. The germline V gene encodes CDR1 SGHVS and CDR2 FNYEAQ. V was pared by 1 base and J by 2 bases, with 20 bases between. CDR3 nucleotides: TGTGCCAGCAGCTTAGTGAGGGGACCAATATCGGACAACACCGGGGAGCTGTTTTTT. Its protein is CASSLVRGPISDNTGELFF.

This clonotype has at least ten counts. CDR3 DNA: TGTGCCAGCAGCTTTGACAGGGGAAGAGATACGCAGTATTTT. Translated, it gives CASSFDRGRDTQYF. The rearrangement uses TRBV5-6 and TRBJ2-3; 8 nucleotides align to TRBD1. The CDR3 is 14 amino acids. V was pared by 2 bases and J by 5 bases, with 4 bases of the junction left unmatched. Germline V gene sequence: CDR1 SGHDT, CDR2 YYEEEE.